A single sample gave rise to the 21 T cell receptor beta chains below, sequenced in a study of long-term antiretroviral therapy in people with HIV. The assay, immunoSEQ v3.0, was run at survey level. The assay was immunoSEQ multiplex PCR, and TCRdb's table has in-frame clones only and misses some. Of 20,000 to 25,000 clones listed, around 80% are singletons. The sample was unsorted PBMCs, taken 4.1 years after starting antiretroviral therapy. The source is a woman in her 40s with HIV.

The CDR3 sequence is CASSFRRGSTDTQYF. The CDR3 nucleotides are TGTGCCAGCAGCTTTAGACGGGGTAGCACAGATACGCAGTATTTT. This chain links TRBV7-9 with TRBJ2-3, with D perhaps TRBD2 (5 bases). The CDR3 has 15 amino acids. Germline values: CDR1 SEHNR, CDR2 FQNEAQ (reference sequence). Trimming cost V 3 bases and J 0 bases, with 10 bases left between them.

The rearrangement links TRBV7-2 to TRBJ2-3; TRBD1 might be the D (5 bases). Trimming cost V 1 base and J 10 bases, with 15 bases left between them. The CDR3 length is 14 residues. The germline CDR1 and CDR2 sequences are SGHTA and FQGNSA. CDR3 bases: TGTGCCAGCAGCTTAGGGGCAGGGCAGCATCCGCAGTATTTT. This encodes CASSLGAGQHPQYF.

This chain links TRBV5-4 with TRBJ2-1; D not certain. CDR1 SGHNT and CDR2 YYREEE come from the germline V gene (reference sequence). The CDR3 is 14 amino acids. With 0 bases removed from V and 4 bases from J, the gap between germline ends came to 8 bases. CDR3 sequence (DNA): TGTGCCAGCAGCTTGGACACAGCGTACAATGAGCAGTTCTTC. Amino acids: CASSLDTAYNEQFF.

This clone was counted between two and nine times. V is TRBV11-2 and J is TRBJ1-2; a possible D gene is TRBD1 (5 bases). The CDR3 runs to 14 residues. The germline V and J ends were trimmed by 1 base and 4 bases, with 10 bases remaining between them. The germline V gene encodes CDR1 SGHAT and CDR2 FQNNGV. In DNA form, the CDR3 reads TGTGCCAGCAGCTTAGGGCAGGGCAGCTATGGCTACACCTTC. Protein product: CASSLGQGSYGYTF. Based on the CDR3 plus reference TRBV11-2 and TRBJ1-2, the full variable domain is EAGVAQSPRYKIIEKRQSVAFWCNPISGHATLYWYQQILGQGPKLLIQFQNNGVVDDSQLPKDRFSAERLKGVDSTLKIQPAKLEDSAVYLCASSLGQGSYGYTFGSGTRLTVV.

V is TRBV29-1 and J is TRBJ1-1, with unresolved D. V lost 3 bases and J 0 bases, leaving 11 bases between the germline ends. Germline CDR1 is SQVTM and CDR2 is ANQGSEA. The CDR3 length is 14 residues. The CDR3 DNA is TGCAGCGTTGACTCACGGAACATGAACACTGAAGCTTTCTTT. Encoded protein: CSVDSRNMNTEAFF.

This clone was observed once. The J gene is TRBJ1-2, the V gene TRBV6-5; unclear D gene. The CDR3 consists of 11 residues. Per germline, CDR1 MNHEY and CDR2 SVGAGI. Trimming stripped 2 bases from V and 6 bases from J, with 4 bases between. In DNA form, the CDR3 reads TGTGCCAGCAGTTACGGTGATGGCTACACCTTC. It specifies CASSYGDGYTF.

This sequence joins TRBV6-5 and TRBJ2-2; 7 nucleotides match TRBD1. This CDR3 is 14 amino acids long. Germline V lookup: CDR1 MNHEY, CDR2 SVGAGI. Trimming cost V 8 bases and J 5 bases; bases outside gene matches: 8. The CDR3 loop is CASRLQGWTGELFF. Written as DNA, the CDR3 is TGTGCCAGCCGTTTACAGGGGTGGACCGGGGAGCTGTTTTTT.

V and J are TRBV6-5 and TRBJ2-3; D is unresolved. Trimming pared 2 bases from V and 8 bases from J, leaving 11 bases between. The CDR3 is 13 amino acids. Germline assignment: CDR1 MNHEY and CDR2 SVGAGI. The CDR3 DNA reads TGTGCCAGCAGTTACGATTCACTTGGTACGCAGTATTTT. Its protein is CASSYDSLGTQYF.

The chain uses TRBV11-2 and TRBJ2-1; 9 nucleotides match TRBD2. The CDR3 sequence is 16 residues long. V dropped 1 base and J dropped 7; count of bases not matched to a gene: 8. In germline, CDR1 is SGHAT, CDR2 FQNNGV. The CDR3 spells CASSLGVGLAPNEQFF. Here the CDR3 DNA reads TGTGCCAGCAGCTTAGGCGTGGGACTAGCACCAAATGAGCAGTTCTTC.

The chain is built from TRBV6-5 and TRBJ2-3; D is perhaps TRBD2 (5 bases). Deletions cut 6 bases from V and 1 base from J, with 11 bases between. CDR3 length: 14 residues. Germline values: CDR1 MNHEY, CDR2 SVGAGI. The CDR3 reads CASSRGLGTDTQYF. CDR3 in DNA: TGTGCCAGCAGCCGGGGTTTAGGCACAGATACGCAGTATTTT.

V gene TRBV27 combines with J gene TRBJ1-3; D is possibly TRBD1 (6 bases). This CDR3 contains 12 residues. The V and J ends lost 6 bases and 4 bases respectively, with 7 bases between them. Germline-derived CDR1 and CDR2 are MNHEY and SMNVEV (reference sequence). CDR3 sequence (DNA): TGTGCCAGCAGCGGACAGGGAAACACCATATATTTT. Translated: CASSGQGNTIYF.

The chain joins TRBV5-1 to TRBJ2-1; 8 nucleotides match TRBD2. CDR1 SGHRS and CDR2 YFSETQ come from the germline V gene. The CDR3 consists of 15 residues. V lost 4 bases to trimming and J lost 2 bases; unmatched junction nucleotides: 5. This chain's CDR3 is CASSPSSGAYNEQFF. As DNA, the CDR3 is TGCGCCAGCAGCCCCAGTAGCGGGGCCTACAATGAGCAGTTCTTC.

The gene calls are TRBV15 and TRBJ1-2; a weak D match, TRBD1 (6 bases). The CDR3 length is 15 residues. Between the trimmed V and J ends, which lost 0 bases and 5 bases, there was a span of 13 bases. From germline, CDR1 is LNHNV and CDR2 YYDKDF (reference sequence). The CDR3 DNA reads TGTGCCACCAGCAGAGACCCCGCAGGGACATATGGCTACACCTTC. Its protein is CATSRDPAGTYGYTF.

CDR3 amino acids: CATGQGSGEQYF. For the CDR3, the DNA is TGTGCCACCGGACAGGGTTCTGGCGAGCAGTACTTC. This chain joins TRBV10-3 and TRBJ2-7, with 8 bases matching TRBD1. There are 12 residues in the CDR3. Looked up from germline, CDR1 is ENHRY and CDR2 is SYGVKD. The V segment lost 10 bases and the J segment 6 bases; nucleotides outside the gene matches: 8.

This CDR3 is CASSSGTSGQETQYF. Here the CDR3 DNA reads TGTGCCAGCAGCTCCGGGACTAGCGGACAAGAGACCCAGTACTTC. The rearrangement uses TRBV11-2 and TRBJ2-5, with 11 nucleotides matching TRBD2. This CDR3 comprises 15 residues. CDR1 SGHAT and CDR2 FQNNGV come from the germline V gene. Trimming took 4 bases from V and 2 from J; bases not matched to a gene: 3.

This sequence joins TRBV4-2 and TRBJ1-3; TRBD1 is a possible D gene (6 bases). CDR3 length: 15 residues. Germline CDR1 and CDR2: LGHNA and YNFKEQ. Deletions cut 3 bases from V and 0 bases from J, with 9 bases between. The CDR3 region has the DNA TGTGCCAGCAGCCAGGACAGTTCCTCTGGAAACACCATATATTTT. Translation: CASSQDSSSGNTIYF.

The CDR3 sequence: CASSFWQGSQETQYF. The CDR3, as DNA: TGCGCCAGCAGCTTTTGGCAGGGGTCTCAAGAGACCCAGTACTTC. The chain carries TRBV5-1 and TRBJ2-5, with TRBD1 as a possible D gene (6 bases). CDR3 length: 15 residues. Germline CDR1 SGHRS, CDR2 YFSETQ. Trimming stripped 2 bases from V and 2 bases from J, with 13 bases between. Full variable domain (rest looked up from reference TRBV5-1 and TRBJ2-5): KAGVTQTPRYLIKTRGQQVTLSCSPISGHRSVSWYQQTPGQGLQFLFEYFSETQRNKGNFPGRFSGRQFSNSRSEMNVSTLELGDSALYLCASSFWQGSQETQYFGPGTRLLVL.

In DNA, the CDR3 is TGTGCCAGCAGCCCCCCGGACAGGGCAGATACGCAGTATTTT. This translates into CASSPPDRADTQYF. This chain links TRBV11-2 with TRBJ2-3; 8 bases are a match to TRBD1. The ends lost 5 bases at V and 4 bases at J; junction bases unmatched: 5. Germline CDR1 SGHAT, CDR2 FQNNGV. There are 14 residues in the CDR3.

Here the CDR3 reads CASSQLMATNEKLFF. The CDR3 DNA sequence: TGCGCCAGCAGCCAATTAATGGCAACTAATGAAAAACTGTTTTTT. V usage is TRBV4-1 and J usage is TRBJ1-4; D ambiguous. V was trimmed by 2 bases and J by 0 bases, leaving 7 bases between them. CDR1 is MGHRA, CDR2 YSYEKL, per germline. The CDR3 is made up of 15 amino acids.

V gene TRBV19 combines with J gene TRBJ1-4, with D perhaps matching TRBD1 (5 bases). The CDR3 has 17 amino acids. V lost 7 bases to trimming and J lost 5 bases, with 23 bases between them. Germline CDR1 LNHDA, CDR2 SQIVND (reference sequence). This CDR3 reads CASIPRGVPGPNEKLFF. The CDR3 nucleotides are TGTGCCAGTATTCCCAGAGGGGTTCCTGGGCCGAATGAAAAACTGTTTTTT.

The chain links TRBV2 to TRBJ1-1; unclear D gene. This CDR3 spans 13 amino acids. Germline V gene sequence: CDR1 SNHLY, CDR2 FYNNEI. The ends were cut back, 5 bases at V and 0 bases at J, with 7 bases in the middle. CDR3 sequence (DNA): TGTGCCAGCAGTCGGGATCTGAACACTGAAGCTTTCTTT. Translated, it gives CASSRDLNTEAFF.